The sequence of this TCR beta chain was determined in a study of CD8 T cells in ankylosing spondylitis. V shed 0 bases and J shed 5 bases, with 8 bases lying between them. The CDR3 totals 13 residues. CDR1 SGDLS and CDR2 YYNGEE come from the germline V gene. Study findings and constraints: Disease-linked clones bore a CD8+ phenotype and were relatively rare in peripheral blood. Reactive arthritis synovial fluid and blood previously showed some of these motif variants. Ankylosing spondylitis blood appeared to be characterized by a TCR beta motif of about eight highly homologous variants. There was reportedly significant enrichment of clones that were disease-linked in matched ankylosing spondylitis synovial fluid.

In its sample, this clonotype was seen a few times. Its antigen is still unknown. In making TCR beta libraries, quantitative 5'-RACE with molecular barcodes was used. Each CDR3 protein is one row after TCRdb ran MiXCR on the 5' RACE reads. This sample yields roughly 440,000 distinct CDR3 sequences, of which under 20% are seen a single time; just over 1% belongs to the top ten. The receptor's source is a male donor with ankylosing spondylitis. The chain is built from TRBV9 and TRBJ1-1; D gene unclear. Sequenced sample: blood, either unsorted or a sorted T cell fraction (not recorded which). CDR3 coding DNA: TGTGCCAGCAGCGTAGCTCTAGTGACTGAAGCTTTCTTT. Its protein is CASSVALVTEAFF.